A selection of T cell receptor beta chains follows, all from one sample in a study of cytomegalovirus exposure and HLA in healthy donors. Libraries were prepared by immunoSEQ multiplex PCR; TCRdb keeps only in-frame clonotypes and omits some of them. The profile covers over 100,000 clones, with less than 90% appearing a single time and around 2.6% taken by the ten largest. What was sequenced was PBMCs. All receptors derive from a man aged 35 to 55 in good health and CMV-seronegative. Each CDR3 is given with its conserved first and last residue. The order of the fields is clone size, J gene, D gene, V gene, CDR3 DNA, CDR3 protein. D genes are given only for firm matches. Clone size is not always given. Where it is, it says once, few, many or a class for expanded clones.

clone_size: .
j_call: TRBJ2-1
d_call: TRBD1
v_call: TRBV2
cdr3_nt: TGTGCCAGCAGTTGGGACAGTGGGAATGAGCAGTTCTTC
cdr3_aa: CASSWDSGNEQFF

clone_size: .
j_call: TRBJ1-6
d_call: TRBD1
v_call: TRBV7-9
cdr3_nt: TGTGCCAGCAGCTTAGGGACAGGGCTTTCACCCCTCCACTTT
cdr3_aa: CASSLGTGLSPLHF

clone_size: .
j_call: TRBJ1-1
d_call: TRBD1
v_call: TRBV30
cdr3_nt: TGTGCCGGTAACAGGGGAGGCTACACTGAAGCTTTCTTT
cdr3_aa: CAGNRGGYTEAFF

clone_size: few
j_call: TRBJ1-6
d_call: TRBD1
v_call: TRBV7-9
cdr3_nt: TGTGCCAGCAGCCCGGACAGGGATCCACCCCTCCACTTT
cdr3_aa: CASSPDRDPPLHF

clone_size: once
j_call: TRBJ2-5
d_call: TRBD2
v_call: TRBV4-1
cdr3_nt: TGCGCCAGCAGCCAAGATAGGGGGACTAGCGGGGGGCCACAAGAGACCCAGTACTTC
cdr3_aa: CASSQDRGTSGGPQETQYF

clone_size: .
j_call: TRBJ1-3
d_call: .
v_call: TRBV9
cdr3_nt: TGTGCCAGCAGCGTAGGGATTGACAGCTCTGGAAACACCATATATTTT
cdr3_aa: CASSVGIDSSGNTIYF

clone_size: few
j_call: TRBJ1-6
d_call: .
v_call: TRBV25-1
cdr3_nt: TGTGCCAGCACCGCAGGGTCGGGCTCCTATAATTCACCCCTCCACTTT
cdr3_aa: CASTAGSGSYNSPLHF

clone_size: .
j_call: TRBJ2-7
d_call: .
v_call: TRBV5-5
cdr3_nt: TGTGCCAGCAGCTTGGGACAGTCCTCCTACGAGCAGTACTTC
cdr3_aa: CASSLGQSSYEQYF

clone_size: .
j_call: TRBJ1-5
d_call: .
v_call: TRBV19
cdr3_nt: TGTGCCAGTAGTATGGAACAGAATCAGCCCCAGCATTTT
cdr3_aa: CASSMEQNQPQHF

clone_size: few
j_call: TRBJ2-5
d_call: .
v_call: TRBV27
cdr3_nt: TGTGCCAGCAGTTATACCGGGACATCGAGGGGAGAGACCCAGTACTTC
cdr3_aa: CASSYTGTSRGETQYF

clone_size: .
j_call: TRBJ1-5
d_call: .
v_call: TRBV4-3
cdr3_nt: TGCGCCAGCAGCCAAGATACAGAACAGCCCCAGCATTTT
cdr3_aa: CASSQDTEQPQHF

clone_size: once
j_call: TRBJ2-5
d_call: .
v_call: TRBV9
cdr3_nt: TGTGCCAGCAGCGTAGATCGACTAGACGGTGAGACCCAGTACTTC
cdr3_aa: CASSVDRLDGETQYF

clone_size: few
j_call: TRBJ2-3
d_call: TRBD2
v_call: TRBV5-4
cdr3_nt: TGTGCCAGCAGCTCAGGCGGGCGGGGGTTTACAGATACGCAGTATTTT
cdr3_aa: CASSSGGRGFTDTQYF

clone_size: .
j_call: TRBJ2-6
d_call: .
v_call: TRBV7-3
cdr3_nt: TGTGCCAGCAGCTTAGGGTATTCTGGGGGGGCCTCTGGGGCCAACGTCCTGACTTTC
cdr3_aa: CASSLGYSGGASGANVLTF

clone_size: .
j_call: TRBJ1-1
d_call: TRBD1
v_call: TRBV7-2
cdr3_nt: TGTGCCAGCAGCTTACAGGGGGCGCGCACTGAAGCTTTCTTT
cdr3_aa: CASSLQGARTEAFF

clone_size: .
j_call: TRBJ2-5
d_call: .
v_call: TRBV11-3
cdr3_nt: TGTGCCAGCAGCCTCGGGAGCTCAAAGGGGGAGACCCAGTACTTC
cdr3_aa: CASSLGSSKGETQYF

clone_size: .
j_call: TRBJ2-4
d_call: TRBD2
v_call: TRBV9
cdr3_nt: TGTGCCAGCAGCGTAGCCGGTAGCGGGGGGGCCACCAAAAACATTCAGTACTTC
cdr3_aa: CASSVAGSGGATKNIQYF

clone_size: .
j_call: TRBJ1-1
d_call: .
v_call: TRBV7-9
cdr3_nt: TGTGCCAGCAGCTTAGATTTGGCAGGGAATTCCGCTGAAGCTTTCTTT
cdr3_aa: CASSLDLAGNSAEAFF

clone_size: once
j_call: TRBJ2-5
d_call: TRBD1
v_call: TRBV5-1
cdr3_nt: TGCGCCAGCAGCGCCCGGGACAGCCACGTCGTTGAGACCCAGTACTTC
cdr3_aa: CASSARDSHVVETQYF

clone_size: .
j_call: TRBJ2-3
d_call: .
v_call: TRBV28
cdr3_nt: TGTGCCAGCAGTCCTGTACAGTCCACAGATACGCAGTATTTT
cdr3_aa: CASSPVQSTDTQYF

clone_size: .
j_call: TRBJ1-3
d_call: TRBD1
v_call: TRBV29-1
cdr3_nt: TGCAGCGTTGAAGCAGGGGGCTTCTCTGGAAACACCATATATTTT
cdr3_aa: CSVEAGGFSGNTIYF

clone_size: .
j_call: TRBJ2-5
d_call: .
v_call: TRBV30
cdr3_nt: TGTGCCTGGAATTCTGGGGCATCTGGGGAGACCCAGTACTTC
cdr3_aa: CAWNSGASGETQYF

clone_size: .
j_call: TRBJ1-2
d_call: .
v_call: TRBV23-1
cdr3_nt: TGCGCCAGCAGCCATAGGAGAGGGAGCGGCTACACCTTC
cdr3_aa: CASSHRRGSGYTF

clone_size: .
j_call: TRBJ2-7
d_call: .
v_call: TRBV4-1
cdr3_nt: TGCGCCAGCAGCCAAGAAGAGGCCTACGCCTACGAGCAGTACTTC
cdr3_aa: CASSQEEAYAYEQYF

clone_size: .
j_call: TRBJ2-5
d_call: .
v_call: TRBV15
cdr3_nt: TGTGCCACCAGTCCGGGGGGCCGGGAGACCCAGTACTTC
cdr3_aa: CATSPGGRETQYF

clone_size: .
j_call: TRBJ1-1
d_call: TRBD1
v_call: TRBV5-1
cdr3_nt: TGCGCCAGCAGCCCGACAGGGGAGGCTGAAGCTTTCTTT
cdr3_aa: CASSPTGEAEAFF

clone_size: .
j_call: TRBJ2-6
d_call: TRBD1
v_call: TRBV7-3
cdr3_nt: TGTGCCAGCAGCTCCTCGACAGGGACTGGGGCCAACGTCCTGACTTTC
cdr3_aa: CASSSSTGTGANVLTF